Sequencing of this T cell receptor (beta chain) was carried out in a study of PD-1 blockade in mismatch repair-deficient tumors. The assay was immunoSEQ multiplex PCR, and TCRdb's table has in-frame clones only and misses some. The table records tens of thousands of clones, approximately 80% of them present only once. The receptor's source is an adult with mismatch repair-deficient cancer. The sample in question was PBMCs, obtained around 6 weeks after starting pembrolizumab.

The CDR3 is CASSEFGRGYGYTF. The CDR3 region has the DNA TGTGCCAGCAGTGAATTTGGCAGGGGCTATGGCTACACCTTC. The chain uses TRBV6-1 and TRBJ1-2; D might be TRBD1 (6 bases). CDR1 is MNHNS, CDR2 SASEGT, per germline. Trimming pared 2 bases from V and 4 bases from J, leaving 11 bases between. There are 14 residues in the CDR3.